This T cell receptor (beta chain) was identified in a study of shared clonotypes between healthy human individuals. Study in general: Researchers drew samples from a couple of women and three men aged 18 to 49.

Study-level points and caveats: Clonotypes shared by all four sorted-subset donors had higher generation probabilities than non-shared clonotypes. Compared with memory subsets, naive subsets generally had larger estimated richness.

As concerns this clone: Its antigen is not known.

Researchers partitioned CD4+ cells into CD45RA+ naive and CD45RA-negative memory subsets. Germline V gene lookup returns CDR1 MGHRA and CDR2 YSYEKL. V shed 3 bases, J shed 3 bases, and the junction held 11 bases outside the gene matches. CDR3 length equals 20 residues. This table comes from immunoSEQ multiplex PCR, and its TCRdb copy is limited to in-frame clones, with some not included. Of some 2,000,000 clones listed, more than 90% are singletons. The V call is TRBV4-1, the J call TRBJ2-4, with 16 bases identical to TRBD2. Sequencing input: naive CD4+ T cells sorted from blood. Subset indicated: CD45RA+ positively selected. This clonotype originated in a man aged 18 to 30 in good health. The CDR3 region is CASSHASGLAGGLGKNIQYF. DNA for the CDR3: TGCGCCAGCAGCCATGCTTCGGGACTAGCGGGGGGGTTGGGCAAAAACATTCAGTACTTC.